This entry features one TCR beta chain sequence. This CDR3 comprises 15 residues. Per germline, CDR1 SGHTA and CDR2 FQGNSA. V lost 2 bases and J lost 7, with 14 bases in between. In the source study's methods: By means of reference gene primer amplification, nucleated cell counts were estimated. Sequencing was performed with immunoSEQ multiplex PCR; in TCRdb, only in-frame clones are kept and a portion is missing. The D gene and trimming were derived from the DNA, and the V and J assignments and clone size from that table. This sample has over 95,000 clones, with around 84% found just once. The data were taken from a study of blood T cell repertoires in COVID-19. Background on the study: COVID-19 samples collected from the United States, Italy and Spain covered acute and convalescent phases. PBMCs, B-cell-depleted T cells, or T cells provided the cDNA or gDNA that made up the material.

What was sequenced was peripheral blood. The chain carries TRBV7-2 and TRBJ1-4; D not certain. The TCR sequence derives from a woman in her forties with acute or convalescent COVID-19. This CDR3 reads CASSLNSLGSEKLFF. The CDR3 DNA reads TGTGCCAGCAGCTTAAATAGCTTAGGTAGTGAAAAACTGTTTTTT. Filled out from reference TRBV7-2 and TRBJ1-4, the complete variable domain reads GAGVSQSPSNKVTEKGKDVELRCDPISGHTALYWYRQSLGQGLEFLIYFQGNSAPDKSGLPSDRFSAERTGGSVSTLTIQRTQQEDSAVYLCASSLNSLGSEKLFFGSGTQLSVL.